These 18 T cell receptor beta chains were sequenced from one sample in a study of blood T cell repertoires in COVID-19. The protocol was immunoSEQ multiplex PCR, while the TCRdb copy is restricted to in-frame clones and leaves out a portion. The sample yields 85,000 to 90,000 clones, over 75% seen once. The sample was peripheral blood. These receptors came from a woman of 80 years or more with active or convalescent COVID-19.

The chain joins TRBV28 to TRBJ2-7, with D hard to call. V dropped 8 bases and J dropped 3 bases, with 17 bases sitting between them. From germline, CDR1 is MDHEN and CDR2 SYDVKM. This CDR3 has 14 amino acids. The CDR3 sequence is CASGRQNLLYEQYF. The CDR3 nucleotides are TGTGCCAGCGGCAGGCAGAATTTACTCTACGAGCAGTACTTC.

V usage is TRBV9 and J usage is TRBJ1-1; D unclear. CDR1 is SGDLS and CDR2 is YYNGEE in the germline V gene. The CDR3 consists of 12 residues. Trimming removed 4 bases at V and 3 bases at J, with 7 bases between. The CDR3 reads CASSRGDTEAFF. In DNA form, the CDR3 reads TGTGCCAGCAGCCGGGGAGACACTGAAGCTTTCTTT.

The gene calls are TRBV28 and TRBJ1-5, with 11 bases fitting TRBD1. V shed 5 bases and J 6 bases; nucleotides not matched to a gene: 6. In germline, CDR1 is MDHEN, CDR2 SYDVKM. The CDR3 has 15 amino acids. CDR3 DNA: TGTGCCAGCAGTCGACGGACAGGGGGCCTTCAGCCCCAGCATTTT. Translation gives CASSRRTGGLQPQHF.

For this clone: At one of its ends the junction is not consistent with the germline gene, which may arise from a read error. The chain couples TRBV28 to TRBJ1-3; tentatively, D is TRBD1 (5 bases). The CDR3 has 14 residues. Per germline, CDR1 MDHEN and CDR2 SYDVKM. The CDR3 coding sequence is TGTGCCAGTATGCCAACGGACACTGGAGACACCATATATTTT. As protein: CASMPTDTGDTIYF.

This chain uses TRBV6-2 or TRBV6-3 with TRBJ1-6; D unclear. CDR3 length: 18 residues. The V and J ends lost 5 bases and 0 bases respectively, with 17 bases between them. The V gene's germline CDR1 is MNHEY and CDR2 SVGEGT. CDR3: CASSPKGKASSYNSPLHF. Here the CDR3 DNA reads TGTGCCAGCAGTCCCAAAGGAAAAGCGAGCTCCTATAATTCACCCCTCCACTTT.

This clone was counted only a few times. V and J are TRBV7-6 and TRBJ2-2, with 10 bases identical to TRBD1. CDR1 is SGHVS, CDR2 FNYEAQ, per germline. The V segment lost 5 bases and the J segment 7 bases; nucleotides outside the gene matches: 10. The CDR3 totals 16 residues. The CDR3 loop is CASSDTGTGDIGELFF. For the CDR3, the DNA is TGTGCCAGCAGCGATACCGGGACAGGGGATATCGGGGAGCTGTTTTTT.

This rearrangement joins TRBV19 to TRBJ1-1; 7 bases are a match to TRBD1. This CDR3 is 14 amino acids long. V lost 6 bases to trimming and J lost 1 base; unmatched junction nucleotides: 5. The V gene's germline CDR1 is LNHDA and CDR2 SQIVND (reference sequence). This CDR3 is CASSLRQGNTEAFF. DNA for the CDR3: TGTGCCAGTAGCTTGAGACAGGGGAACACTGAAGCTTTCTTT.

This chain joins TRBV29-1 and TRBJ2-1; 7 nucleotides align to TRBD1. The germline gives CDR1 SQVTM, CDR2 ANQGSEA. V shed 6 bases and J 1 base; nucleotides not matched to a gene: 3. The CDR3 runs to 13 residues. In DNA form, the CDR3 reads TGCAGCGTAGGGGGCGCTTCCTACAATGAGCAGTTCTTC. Amino acid sequence: CSVGGASYNEQFF.

In this sample, this clone turned up many times. The V call is TRBV4-2, the J call TRBJ2-5; TRBD1 might be the D (6 bases). V lost 5 bases and J 4 bases, leaving 17 bases between the germline ends. CDR1 and CDR2 from the germline V gene are LGHNA and YNFKEQ. CDR3 size: 15 residues. For the CDR3, the DNA is TGTGCCAGCAGCGAGGTACAGGGATATCGAGAGACCCAGTACTTC. This sequence encodes CASSEVQGYRETQYF.

The chain has TRBV11-3 and TRBJ2-1; 11 positions match TRBD2. This CDR3 region has 15 residues. Per the germline V gene, CDR1 is SGHNT and CDR2 is YENEEA. V shed 4 bases and J 6 bases; nucleotides not matched to a gene: 5. The CDR3 bases are TGTGCCAGCAGCTCAATAGCGGGGGGGCTCAATGAGCAGTTCTTC. Protein: CASSSIAGGLNEQFF.

The sample holds one count of this clone. The chain recombines TRBV19 with TRBJ2-7; unclear D gene. The V end lost 3 bases, the J end lost 6 bases, and 12 bases lay between the germline ends. Per germline, CDR1 LNHDA and CDR2 SQIVND (reference sequence). The CDR3 spans 13 residues. This CDR3 is CASSILVGGEQYF. The CDR3 DNA follows: TGTGCCAGTAGTATTTTGGTCGGTGGCGAGCAGTACTTC. The full variable domain, completed using reference TRBV19 and TRBJ2-7, is DGGITQSPKYLFRKEGQNVTLSCEQNLNHDAMYWYRQDPGQGLRLIYYSQIVNDFQKGDIAEGYSVSREKKESFPLTVTSAQKNPTAFYLCASSILVGGEQYFGPGTRLTVT.

The V call is TRBV7-2, the J call TRBJ2-5; 7 bases are shared with TRBD1. CDR1 and CDR2 from the germline V gene are SGHTA and FQGNSA. The CDR3 has 15 residues. V dropped 3 bases and J dropped 5; count of bases not matched to a gene: 9. The DNA of the CDR3 is TGTGCCAGCAGCTTGGACAGGTTCTCAAGGGAGACCCAGTACTTC. Its translation: CASSLDRFSRETQYF.

The chain joins TRBV28 to TRBJ2-2; maybe TRBD2 (6 bases). Germline V gives CDR1 MDHEN, CDR2 SYDVKM. The CDR3 loop spans 14 amino acids. V gave up 7 bases and J gave up 4 bases, with 13 bases separating them. The CDR3, as DNA: TGTGCCAGCAAGGTGGCTAGCGTCACCGGGGAGCTGTTTTTT. As protein: CASKVASVTGELFF.

V gene TRBV10-1 combines with J gene TRBJ2-7; D is perhaps TRBD2 (7 bases). V dropped 8 bases and J dropped 5 bases, with 19 bases sitting between them. Germline assignment: CDR1 WNHNN and CDR2 SYGVQD (reference sequence). CDR3 length: 14 residues. CDR3 residues: CASPWAGATHEQYF. DNA of the CDR3: TGCGCCAGCCCTTGGGCGGGGGCAACCCACGAGCAGTACTTC.

V and J are TRBV24-1 and TRBJ1-1; perhaps TRBD1 as D (6 bases). Germline V CDR1 and CDR2: KGHDR, SFDVKD. Trimming removed 1 base at V and 10 bases at J, with 12 bases between. The CDR3 has 13 amino acids. The CDR3 bases are TGTGCCACCAGTGATTTAGAGGGGGTCGGAGCTTTCTTT. This translates into CATSDLEGVGAFF.

The V and J genes are TRBV30 and TRBJ1-6; D might be TRBD1 (5 bases). Germline CDR1 GTSNPN, CDR2 SVGIG (reference sequence). Trimming cost V 3 bases and J 10 bases, with 13 bases left between them. The CDR3 has 13 residues. The CDR3 sequence is CAWSHRGGSPLHF. CDR3 sequence (DNA): TGTGCCTGGAGCCATAGGGGAGGGTCACCCCTCCACTTT.

The chain recombines TRBV4-2 with TRBJ1-5; D possibly corresponds to TRBD1 (5 bases). Looked up from germline, CDR1 is LGHNA and CDR2 is YNFKEQ. The CDR3 is made up of 16 amino acids. Trimming pared 0 bases from V and 0 bases from J, leaving 9 bases between. This CDR3 reads CASSQDRGLSNQPQHF. CDR3 DNA: TGTGCCAGCAGCCAAGATCGGGGACTTAGCAATCAGCCCCAGCATTTT.

CDR3: CASSFGVEDEQFF. CDR3 bases: TGTGCCAGCAGCTTCGGGGTGGAGGATGAGCAGTTCTTC. This chain uses TRBV11-3 with TRBJ2-1, with D perhaps TRBD2 (5 bases). Germline CDR1 and CDR2: SGHNT and YENEEA. V shed 3 bases and J shed 8 bases, with 11 bases lying between them. The CDR3 consists of 13 residues.